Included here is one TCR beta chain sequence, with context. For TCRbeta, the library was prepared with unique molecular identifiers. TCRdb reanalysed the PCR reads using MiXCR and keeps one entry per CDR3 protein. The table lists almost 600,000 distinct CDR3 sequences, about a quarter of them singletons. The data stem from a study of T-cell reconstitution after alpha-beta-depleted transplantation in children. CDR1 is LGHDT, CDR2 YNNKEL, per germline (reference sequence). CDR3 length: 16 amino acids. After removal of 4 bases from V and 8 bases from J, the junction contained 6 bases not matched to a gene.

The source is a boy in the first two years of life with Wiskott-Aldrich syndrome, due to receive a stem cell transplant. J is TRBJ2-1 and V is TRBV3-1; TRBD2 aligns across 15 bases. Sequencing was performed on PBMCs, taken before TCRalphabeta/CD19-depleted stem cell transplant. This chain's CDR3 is CASSPGTSGRRYEQFF. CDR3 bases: TGTGCCAGCAGCCCAGGGACTAGCGGGAGGCGCTATGAGCAGTTCTTC.